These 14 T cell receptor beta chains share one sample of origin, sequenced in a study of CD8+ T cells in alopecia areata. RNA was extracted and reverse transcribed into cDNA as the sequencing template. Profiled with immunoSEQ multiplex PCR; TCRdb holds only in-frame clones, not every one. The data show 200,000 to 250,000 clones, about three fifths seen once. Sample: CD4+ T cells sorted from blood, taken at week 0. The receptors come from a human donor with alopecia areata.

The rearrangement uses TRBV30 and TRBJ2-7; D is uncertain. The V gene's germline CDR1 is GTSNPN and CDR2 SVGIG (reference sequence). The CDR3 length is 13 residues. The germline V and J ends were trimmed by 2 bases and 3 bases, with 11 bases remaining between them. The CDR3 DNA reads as TGTGCCTGGAGTCGACAAAGCCTCTACGAGCAGTACTTC. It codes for CAWSRQSLYEQYF.

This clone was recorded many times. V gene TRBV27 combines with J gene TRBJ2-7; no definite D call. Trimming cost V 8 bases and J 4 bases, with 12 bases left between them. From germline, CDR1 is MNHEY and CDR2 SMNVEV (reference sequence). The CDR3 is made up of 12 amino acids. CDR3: CASVGRQYEQYF. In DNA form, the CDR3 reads TGTGCCAGCGTCGGTCGTCAGTACGAGCAGTACTTC.

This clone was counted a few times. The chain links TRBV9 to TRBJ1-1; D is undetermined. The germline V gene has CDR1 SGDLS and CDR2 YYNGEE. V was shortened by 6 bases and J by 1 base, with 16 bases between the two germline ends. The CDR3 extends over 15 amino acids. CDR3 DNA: TGTGCCAGCACCGGTCGGATGGGTGCGAACACTGAAGCTTTCTTT. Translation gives CASTGRMGANTEAFF.

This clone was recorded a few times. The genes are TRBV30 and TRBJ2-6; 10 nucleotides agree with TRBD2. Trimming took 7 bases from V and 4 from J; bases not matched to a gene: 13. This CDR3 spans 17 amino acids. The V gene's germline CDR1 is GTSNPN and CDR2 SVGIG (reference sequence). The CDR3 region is CASSLLAGYSGANVLTF. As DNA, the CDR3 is TGTGCCTCCTCGCTACTAGCGGGGTACTCGGGGGCCAACGTCCTGACTTTC.

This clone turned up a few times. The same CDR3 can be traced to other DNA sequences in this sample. CDR3 loop: CAWRTAGANVLTF. The CDR3 DNA follows: TGTGCCTGGAGGACTGCGGGGGCCAACGTCCTGACTTTC. The rearrangement links TRBV30 to TRBJ2-6, with D uncertain. This CDR3 region has 13 residues. Trimming shortened V by 3 bases and J by 4 bases, and 7 bases separated the two germline ends. The V gene's germline CDR1 is GTSNPN and CDR2 SVGIG (reference sequence).

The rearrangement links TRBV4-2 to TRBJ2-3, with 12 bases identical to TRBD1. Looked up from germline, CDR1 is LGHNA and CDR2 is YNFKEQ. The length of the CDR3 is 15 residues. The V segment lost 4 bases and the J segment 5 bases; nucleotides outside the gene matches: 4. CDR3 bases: TGTGCCAGCAGCCCAGGGACAGGGGGCAAAGATACGCAGTATTTT. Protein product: CASSPGTGGKDTQYF.

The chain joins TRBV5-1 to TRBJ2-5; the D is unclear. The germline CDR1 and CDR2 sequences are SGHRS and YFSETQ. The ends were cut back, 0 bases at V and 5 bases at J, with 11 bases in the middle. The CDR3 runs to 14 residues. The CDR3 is CASSLEPNGETQYF. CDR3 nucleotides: TGCGCCAGCAGCTTGGAACCCAATGGGGAGACCCAGTACTTC.

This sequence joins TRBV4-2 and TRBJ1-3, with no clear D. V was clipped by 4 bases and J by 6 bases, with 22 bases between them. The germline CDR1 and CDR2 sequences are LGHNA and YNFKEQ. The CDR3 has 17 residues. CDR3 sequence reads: CASSLTSDPGQENTIYF. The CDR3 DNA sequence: TGTGCCAGCAGCCTAACCTCAGACCCGGGCCAAGAAAACACCATATATTTT.

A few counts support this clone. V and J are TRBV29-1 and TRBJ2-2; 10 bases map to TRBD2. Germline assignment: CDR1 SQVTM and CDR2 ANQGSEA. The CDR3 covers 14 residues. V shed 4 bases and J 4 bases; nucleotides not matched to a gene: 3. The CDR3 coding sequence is TGCAGCGTTGCCCTAGCGGGGGCCACCGGGGAGCTGTTTTTT. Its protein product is CSVALAGATGELFF.

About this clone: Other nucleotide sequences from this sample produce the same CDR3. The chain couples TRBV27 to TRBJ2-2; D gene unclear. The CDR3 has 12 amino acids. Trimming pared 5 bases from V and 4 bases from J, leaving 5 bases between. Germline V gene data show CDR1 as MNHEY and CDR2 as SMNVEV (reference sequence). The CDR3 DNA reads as TGTGCCAGCAGTCCTCCCACCGGGGAGCTGTTTTTT. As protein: CASSPPTGELFF.

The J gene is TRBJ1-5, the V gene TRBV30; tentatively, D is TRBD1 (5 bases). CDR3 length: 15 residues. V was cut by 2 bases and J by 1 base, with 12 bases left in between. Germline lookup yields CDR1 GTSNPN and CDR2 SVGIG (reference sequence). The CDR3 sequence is CAWSIVSGSNQPQHF. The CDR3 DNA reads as TGTGCCTGGAGTATTGTGTCAGGGAGCAATCAGCCCCAGCATTTT.

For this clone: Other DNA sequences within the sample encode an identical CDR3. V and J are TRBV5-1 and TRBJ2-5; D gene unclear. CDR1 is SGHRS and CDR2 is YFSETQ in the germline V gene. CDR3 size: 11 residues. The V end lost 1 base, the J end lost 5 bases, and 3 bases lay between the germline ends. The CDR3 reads CASSLRETQYF. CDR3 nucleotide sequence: TGCGCCAGCAGCTTGCGGGAGACCCAGTACTTC.

CDR3 residues: CASSLSTYNQPQHF. CDR3 in DNA: TGTGCCAGCAGTTTATCAACCTACAATCAGCCCCAGCATTTT. This chain connects TRBV27 to TRBJ1-5; D call uncertain. V was clipped by 0 bases and J by 3 bases, with 6 bases between them. Looked up from germline, CDR1 is MNHEY and CDR2 is SMNVEV (reference sequence). The CDR3 loop spans 14 amino acids.

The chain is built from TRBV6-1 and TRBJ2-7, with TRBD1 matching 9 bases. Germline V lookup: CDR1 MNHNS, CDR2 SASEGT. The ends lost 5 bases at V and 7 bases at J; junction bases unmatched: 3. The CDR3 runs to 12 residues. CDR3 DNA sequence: TGTGCCAGCAGTACAGGGGGCAGGGAGCAGTACTTC. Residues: CASSTGGREQYF.